The next 16 T cell receptor beta chains were all read from a single sample in a study of cytomegalovirus exposure and HLA in healthy donors. The protocol was immunoSEQ multiplex PCR, while the TCRdb copy is restricted to in-frame clones and leaves out a portion. The sample has about 140,000 clones; 80% to 90% are singletons. Input material: PBMCs. Receptors originate from a woman aged 25-40 years in good health and CMV-seronegative.

The rearrangement joins TRBV12-5 to TRBJ1-5; possible D gene TRBD1, 6 bases. CDR3 length: 15 residues. Germline V gene lookup returns CDR1 LGHNT and CDR2 FRNRAP. V was cut by 3 bases and J by 3 bases, with 12 bases left in between. The CDR3 bases are TGTGCTAGTGGTTTCGCAGGGGTCGCCAATCAGCCCCAGCATTTT. Its translation is CASGFAGVANQPQHF. Variable domain in full (rest from reference TRBV12-5 and TRBJ1-5): DARVTQTPRHKVTEMGQEVTMRCQPILGHNTVFWYRQTMMQGLELLAYFRNRAPLDDSGMPKDRFSAEMPDATLATLKIQPSEPRDSAVYFCASGFAGVANQPQHFGDGTRLSIL.

This clone was observed a few times. The J gene is TRBJ1-2, the V gene TRBV9, with 9 bases aligning to TRBD1. The CDR3 has 15 residues. V was pared by 3 bases and J by 6 bases, with 9 bases of the junction left unmatched. Germline-derived CDR1 and CDR2 are SGDLS and YYNGEE. CDR3 nucleotide sequence: TGTGCCAGCAGCGCAGGGACAGGGATTTCGCATGGCTACACCTTC. Its translation: CASSAGTGISHGYTF.

The J gene is TRBJ1-4, the V gene TRBV5-4; 7 nucleotides agree with TRBD1. The CDR3 is made up of 13 amino acids. The germline CDR1 and CDR2 sequences are SGHNT and YYREEE (reference sequence). V gave up 4 bases and J gave up 8 bases; unmatched junction bases: 5. The chain's CDR3 is CASSPGQEEKLFF. The CDR3 region has the DNA TGTGCCAGCAGCCCCGGACAGGAGGAAAAACTGTTTTTT.

V gene TRBV5-1 combines with J gene TRBJ2-5, with 7 bases aligning to TRBD1. The CDR3 has 16 amino acids. V lost 0 bases to trimming and J lost 1 base; unmatched junction nucleotides: 6. The germline CDR1 and CDR2 sequences are SGHRS and YFSETQ. The CDR3 bases are TGCGCCAGCAGCTTGGTCGGAGGACAGGCCCAAGAGACCCAGTACTTC. Its protein is CASSLVGGQAQETQYF.

This sequence joins TRBV5-4 and TRBJ2-1, with 11 bases that match TRBD2. CDR1 and CDR2 (germline): SGHNT, YYREEE (reference sequence). There are 15 residues in the CDR3. The V gene end was trimmed by 2 bases and the J gene end by 8 bases; junction bases not matched to a gene: 6. The CDR3: CASSLIAGGRDEQFF. CDR3 DNA: TGTGCCAGCAGCTTAATAGCGGGGGGGAGGGATGAGCAGTTCTTC.

The V and J genes are TRBV19 and TRBJ2-7; 14 positions agree with TRBD2. The CDR3 spans 15 residues. Losses at the gene ends were 10 bases for V and 0 bases for J; bases not matched to a gene: 5. The germline V gene encodes CDR1 LNHDA and CDR2 SQIVND (reference sequence). CDR3 bases: TGTGCCACCAGGACTAGCGGGGGGAGCTCCTACGAGCAGTACTTC. As protein: CATRTSGGSSYEQYF.

In this sample, this clone turned up once. The V call is TRBV21-1, the J call TRBJ2-7; TRBD1 is the table's D call and was not checked against the DNA. TRBV21-1 is a documented pseudogene. This CDR3 has 16 residues. CDR3 protein: CASSKGNGAGAYEQYF. DNA of the CDR3: TGTGCCAGCAGCAAAGGGAACGGGGCAGGGGCGTACGAGCAGTACTTC.

As regards this clone: The junction differs from germline at one of its ends, possibly a read error. V and J are TRBV7-7 and TRBJ2-5; possible D gene TRBD1, 6 bases. This CDR3 is 15 amino acids long. Germline CDR1 is SSHAT and CDR2 is FNYEAQ (reference sequence). Here the CDR3 DNA reads TGTGCTAGCAGCTACGGTCCGGGACAAGAAGAGACCCAGTACTTC. This gives the protein CASSYGPGQEETQYF.

CDR3 in DNA: TGTGCCTGGAGGGGCCGGGGTCAGTTGGGAAAACTGTTTTTT. Translating it yields CAWRGRGQLGKLFF. The genes are TRBV30 and TRBJ1-4; D unclear. The CDR3 runs 14 residues. V was pared by 3 bases and J by 10 bases, with 18 bases between. Per the germline V gene, CDR1 is GTSNPN and CDR2 is SVGIG (reference sequence).

The chain uses TRBV2 and TRBJ1-2; 7 positions match TRBD1. Trimming took 7 bases from V and 8 from J; bases not matched to a gene: 10. The CDR3 totals 13 residues. Germline CDR1 reads SNHLY; CDR2 reads FYNNEI. The CDR3 DNA reads as TGTGCCAGCACAGGGGGGCGCAGAGAGGGCTACACCTTC. Its protein product is CASTGGRREGYTF.

Remarks on this clone: The sample carries other DNA sequences with the same CDR3. CDR3 sequence: CASSGQLNTEAFF. CDR3 nucleotides: TGTGCCAGTTCCGGACAGTTGAACACTGAAGCTTTCTTT. The J gene is TRBJ1-1, the V gene TRBV19; D perhaps matches TRBD1 (6 bases). Trimming took off 8 bases at V and 0 bases at J, with 10 bases between the two ends. This CDR3 contains 13 residues. Germline V gives CDR1 LNHDA, CDR2 SQIVND (reference sequence).

This clone was seen only once. The chain has TRBV23-1 and TRBJ2-5, with 11 bases matching TRBD2. TRBV23-1 is annotated as an ORF whose role is uncertain. After removal of 0 bases from V and 4 bases from J, the junction contained 19 bases not matched to a gene. There are 21 residues in the CDR3. The CDR3 here is CASSQSRWKGPSGGPGETQYF. The CDR3 bases are TGCGCCAGCAGTCAATCGCGGTGGAAGGGGCCTAGCGGGGGGCCGGGAGAGACCCAGTACTTC.

This clone is a singleton in its sample. The rearrangement joins TRBV9 to TRBJ1-1, with 7 bases aligning to TRBD1. The CDR3 contains 14 residues. With 5 bases clipped from V and 3 bases from J, the junction kept 7 bases outside the gene matches. The germline V gene has CDR1 SGDLS and CDR2 YYNGEE. Here the CDR3 DNA reads TGTGCCAGCAGTCCTAGGGGGCTTGACACTGAAGCTTTCTTT. It specifies CASSPRGLDTEAFF.

The chain is built from TRBV18 and TRBJ1-5, with a weak D call TRBD1 (6 bases). V lost 2 bases, J lost 9 bases, and 17 bases lay in between. CDR3 length equals 15 residues. Germline CDR1 is KGHSH and CDR2 is LQKENI. This CDR3 is CASSPTDSLLGPQHF. The CDR3 DNA reads as TGTGCCAGCTCACCAACGGACAGCCTCCTCGGGCCCCAGCATTTT.

The J gene is TRBJ1-5, the V gene TRBV6-6; tentatively, D is TRBD1 (5 bases). The V gene lost 8 bases and the J gene lost 4 bases, with 21 bases spanning the gap. The germline gives CDR1 MNHNY, CDR2 SVGAGI (reference sequence). The CDR3 runs 16 residues. CDR3 in DNA: TGTGCCAGCTCTTACCTGCAGGGAGGTCCTAATCAGCCCCAGCATTTT. Translation gives CASSYLQGGPNQPQHF.

The gene calls are TRBV5-5 and TRBJ2-3; D is perhaps TRBD1 (5 bases). CDR1 SGHKS and CDR2 YYEKEE come from the germline V gene (reference sequence). The germline V and J ends were trimmed by 0 bases and 2 bases, with 10 bases remaining between them. The CDR3 totals 15 residues. The CDR3 coding sequence is TGTGCCAGCAGCTTGGCGCCAGGGTCCACAGATACGCAGTATTTT. Translating gives CASSLAPGSTDTQYF.